This paragraph reports one T cell receptor (beta chain). This record comes from a study of blood T cell repertoires in COVID-19. Study information: PBMCs, B-cell-depleted T cells, or T cells provided the cDNA or gDNA that made up the material.

Per the authors' pipeline: It was from reference gene primer amplification that nucleated cell counts were estimated. Profiled with immunoSEQ multiplex PCR; TCRdb holds only in-frame clones, not every one. The DNA was the basis for D and trimming; V, J and clone size are from that table. The sample includes about 220,000 clones, 70% to 85% seen only once; the top ten take roughly 3.5%. Germline CDR1 is SGHAT and CDR2 is FQNNGV. Trimming took off 2 bases at V and 9 bases at J, with 5 bases between the two ends. This CDR3 region has 11 residues. Categorization into cohorts depended on clinical history that participants reported. Two negative PCRs, clearance, or symptom resolution characterized the recovered Cohort 3 donors.

The chain couples TRBV11-2 to TRBJ2-1, with D uncertain. The sequence was obtained from an older woman who had recovered from COVID-19. Sequencing was done on a sample of PBMCs or T cells enriched from blood (not recorded which). The CDR3 spells CASSLTGEQFF. The CDR3, as DNA: TGTGCCAGCAGCTTAACGGGTGAGCAGTTCTTC. The whole variable domain, filled in from reference TRBV11-2 and TRBJ2-1, reads EAGVAQSPRYKIIEKRQSVAFWCNPISGHATLYWYQQILGQGPKLLIQFQNNGVVDDSQLPKDRFSAERLKGVDSTLKIQPAKLEDSAVYLCASSLTGEQFFGPGTRLTVL.